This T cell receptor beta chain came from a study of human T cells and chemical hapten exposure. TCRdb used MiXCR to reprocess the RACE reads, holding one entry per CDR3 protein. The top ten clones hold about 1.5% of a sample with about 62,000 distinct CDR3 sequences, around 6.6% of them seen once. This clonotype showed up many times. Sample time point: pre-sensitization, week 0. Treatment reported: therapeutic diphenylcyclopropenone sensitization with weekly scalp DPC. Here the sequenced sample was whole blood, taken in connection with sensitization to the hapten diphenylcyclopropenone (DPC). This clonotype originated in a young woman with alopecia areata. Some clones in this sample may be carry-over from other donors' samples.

CDR3 loop: CASGTSGSSSTDTQYF. CDR3 nucleotides: TGTGCCAGCGGGACTAGCGGCTCTTCTAGCACAGATACGCAGTATTTT. The V and J genes are TRBV7-2 and TRBJ2-3, with 11 bases that match TRBD2. This CDR3 contains 16 residues. Germline loops: CDR1 SGHTA, CDR2 FQGNSA. The trim removed 8 bases at V and 0 bases at J, leaving 7 bases unmatched.